This T cell receptor beta chain was obtained from a study of control samples from healthy donors and cancer patients (dated by TCRdb to the early 2020s). This clone came up once. The antigen this receptor binds is unknown. Base qualities are missing; no much larger clone stands one base away. CDR1 and CDR2 (MNHNS, SASEGT) derive from the germline V gene. From cysteine to phenylalanine, the CDR3 is 16 amino acids long. Only CDR3 DNA remains: 48 bases, in frame from the first base. The germline ends are 21 bases apart after V is trimmed by 3 bases and J by 7 bases. Library preparation used the immunoSEQ multiplex PCR assay. As stored in TCRdb, this immuneACCESS dataset retains in-frame rearrangements with V and J assigned. A fraction of the clones does not appear; measured against another copy, unresolved V genes explain less than half of the discrepancy, and the remainder lacks a known reason. The table for this sample lists about 180,000 clones; nearly 90% of them were counted only once. The top ten clones comprise around 1.4% of the sample.

Material: blood. The chain uses TRBV6-1 and TRBJ1-2, with no reliable assignment of the D segment. The clonotype was recovered from a woman aged 45-65 years in good health. The CDR3 protein is CASSEVAGSAGGGYTF. The DNA sequence reads TGTGCCAGCAGTGAGGTGGCGGGGTCCGCCGGCGGTGGCTACACCTTC.